A selection of T cell receptor beta chains follows, all from one sample in a study of T cells after yellow fever vaccination. Each CDR3 protein is one row after TCRdb ran MiXCR on the 5' RACE reads. The sample includes about 10,000 distinct CDR3 sequences, 4% to 6% of them seen just once. Sequencing was performed on PBMCs, either bulk or a sorted T-cell subset (CD4+, CD8+, memory, or dextramer-sorted; not recorded which), taken around 15 days after the first yellow fever vaccination. The receptors were sampled from a man aged 18-30 years who received the YFV17D yellow fever vaccine. The CDR3 runs from the conserved cysteine through the conserved F or W. The order of the fields is V gene, D gene, J gene, clone size, CDR3 protein, CDR3 DNA. The D gene is left open where the match is weak. Clone size is given as once, few, many, or a class for an expanded clone.

>TRBV6-5|TRBD1|TRBJ1-2|many
CASVAQAGGASGYTF
TGTGCCAGCGTCGCTCAGGCAGGGGGCGCGTCCGGCTACACCTTC
>TRBV6-5|-|TRBJ1-3|many
CASSYTGNSGNTIYF
TGTGCCAGCAGTTATACAGGGAACTCTGGAAACACCATATATTTT
>TRBV5-1|-|TRBJ2-1|medium-sized
CASSPSTGTSYNEQFF
TGCGCCAGCAGCCCTTCGACCGGGACAAGCTACAATGAGCAGTTCTTC
>TRBV4-3|-|TRBJ1-4|many
CASSQERDGNEKLFF
TGCGCCAGCAGCCAAGAGAGGGACGGTAATGAAAAACTGTTTTTT
>TRBV28|-|TRBJ2-3|many
CASSPPVTDTQYF
TGTGCCAGCAGCCCCCCTGTGACAGATACGCAGTATTTT
>TRBV5-1|-|TRBJ2-3|medium-sized
CASSGDSRRDTQYF
TGCGCCAGCAGTGGAGATTCTCGGAGAGATACGCAGTATTTT
>TRBV7-2|-|TRBJ2-1|medium-sized
CASRSRGVRSYNEQFF
TGTGCCAGCAGGTCTCGCGGGGTCCGTTCCTACAATGAGCAGTTCTTC
>TRBV5-6|TRBD1|TRBJ1-2|many
CASSPGQLLTLYGYTF
TGTGCCAGCAGCCCGGGACAGCTTCTAACCCTTTATGGCTACACCTTC
>TRBV12-3/TRBV12-4|-|TRBJ2-3|medium-sized
CASSLAVHSTDTQYF
TGTGCCAGCAGTTTAGCGGTACATAGCACAGATACGCAGTATTTT
>TRBV29-1|-|TRBJ2-1|medium-sized
CSIWMRGAREQFF
TGCAGCATATGGATGCGGGGAGCCCGGGAGCAGTTCTTC
>TRBV10-3|-|TRBJ2-7|many
CAISDPRGGGAEQYF
TGTGCCATCAGTGACCCCCGAGGGGGGGGGGCGGAGCAGTACTTC
>TRBV5-1|-|TRBJ1-2|many
CASSLAGADGYTF
TGCGCCAGCAGCTTGGCCGGGGCAGATGGCTACACCTTC
>TRBV10-3|-|TRBJ2-6|many
CAIKGVGGANVLTF
TGTGCCATCAAGGGGGTGGGGGGGGCCAACGTCCTGACTTTC
>TRBV6-5|TRBD1|TRBJ1-2|many
CASQGDKGGYTF
TGTGCCAGCCAGGGGGACAAAGGCGGCTACACCTTC
>TRBV7-2|-|TRBJ2-3|many
CASSLYTGITDTQYF
TGTGCCAGCAGCCTTTACACAGGCATCACAGATACGCAGTATTTT
>TRBV25-1|-|TRBJ1-4|many
CASSGTWGEKLFF
TGTGCCAGCAGTGGCACATGGGGCGAAAAACTGTTTTTT
>TRBV7-8|TRBD2|TRBJ2-2|many
CASSLLGTGGPSGELFF
TGTGCCAGCAGCCTCTTGGGCACGGGGGGGCCCAGCGGGGAGCTGTTTTTT
>TRBV6-6|-|TRBJ1-1|many
CASSKGQPRNTEAFF
TGTGCCAGCAGCAAGGGACAACCCAGAAACACTGAAGCTTTCTTT
>TRBV7-2|-|TRBJ1-1|many
CASSRSIHSSEAFF
TGTGCCAGCAGCAGATCAATACATTCTTCTGAAGCTTTCTTT
>TRBV6-5|-|TRBJ2-2|many
CASSRHGGRTGELFF
TGTGCCAGCAGTCGCCACGGGGGTAGGACCGGGGAGCTGTTTTTT
>TRBV9|-|TRBJ1-4|many
CASSVGSGEKLFF
TGTGCCAGCAGCGTAGGGTCCGGTGAAAAACTGTTTTTT
>TRBV5-4|-|TRBJ2-2|many
CATHRLGTGELFF
TGTGCCACTCACCGACTTGGCACCGGGGAGCTGTTTTTT